Listed below are T cell receptor beta chains from one sample, sequenced in a study of radiation and T cells in renal cell carcinoma. TCRdb's copy holds only in-frame clones and misses some; the assay was immunoSEQ multiplex PCR. The sample gives approximately 65,000 clones, about three quarters of which show up once; less than 8% is in the top ten. The sample here was blood, taken from a patient whose treatment included radiotherapy and nephrectomy. Receptors originate from a man in his sixties with renal cell carcinoma. The conserved cysteine and the conserved F or W are not part of the CDR3 here. Each record gives: clone size, V gene, CDR3 protein. Clone size appears in some rows only: once, few, many, or a class for an expanded clone.

>-|TRBV14
ASSQEDPGELF
>-|TRBV29-1
SVPSTGNTEAF
>-|TRBV19
ASRFSDRRSAHTEAF
>-|TRBV6-4
ASGRNTGELF
>once|TRBV5-1
ASSASGWITSSTDTQY
>-|TRBV4-3
ASSQGSGTSLDEQF
>-|TRBV29-1
SVEGTSARDQETQY
>-|TRBV6-6
ASIKDGRQPQH
>once|TRBV7-2
ASSSQGVADTQY
>once|TRBV10-2
ASSEPGSGELF
>-|TRBV9
ASSARADTDEQF
>-|TRBV5-1
ASSLFPGGQTDTQY
>-|TRBV6-6
ASSYRTGGDTEAF
>-|TRBV6-6
ASSSQVTDYGYT
>-|TRBV19
ATSTGSGETQY
>-|TRBV5-6
ASSPPGLAVYQETQY